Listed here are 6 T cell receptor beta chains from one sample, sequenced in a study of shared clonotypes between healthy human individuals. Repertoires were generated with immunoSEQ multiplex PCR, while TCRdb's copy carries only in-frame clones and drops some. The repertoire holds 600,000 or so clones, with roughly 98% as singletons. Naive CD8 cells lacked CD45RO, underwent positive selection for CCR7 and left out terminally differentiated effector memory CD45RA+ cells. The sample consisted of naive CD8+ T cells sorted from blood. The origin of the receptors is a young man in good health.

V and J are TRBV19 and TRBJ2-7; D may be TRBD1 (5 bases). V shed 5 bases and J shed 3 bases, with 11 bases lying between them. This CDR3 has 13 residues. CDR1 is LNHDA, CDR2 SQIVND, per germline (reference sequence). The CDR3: CASSPGHLYEQYF. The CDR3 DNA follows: TGTGCCAGTAGTCCCGGACATCTCTACGAGCAGTACTTC.

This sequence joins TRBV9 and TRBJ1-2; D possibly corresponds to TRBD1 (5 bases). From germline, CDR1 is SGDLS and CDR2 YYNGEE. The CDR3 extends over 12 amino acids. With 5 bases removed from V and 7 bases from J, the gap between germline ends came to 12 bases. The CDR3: CASRGFQGGYTF. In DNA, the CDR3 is TGTGCCAGCAGGGGATTCCAGGGTGGCTACACCTTC. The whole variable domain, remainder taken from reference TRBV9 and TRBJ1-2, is DSGVTQTPKHLITATGQRVTLRCSPRSGDLSVYWYQQSLDQGLQFLIQYYNGEERAKGNILERFSAQQFPDLHSELNLSSLELGDSALYFCASRGFQGGYTFGSGTRLTVV.

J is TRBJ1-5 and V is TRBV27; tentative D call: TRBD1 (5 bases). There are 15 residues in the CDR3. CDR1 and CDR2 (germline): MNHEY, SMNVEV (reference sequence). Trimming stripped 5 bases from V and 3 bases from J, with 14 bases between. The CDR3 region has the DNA TGTGCCAGCAGTCACGACAGTGGAGCCAATCAGCCCCAGCATTTT. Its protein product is CASSHDSGANQPQHF.

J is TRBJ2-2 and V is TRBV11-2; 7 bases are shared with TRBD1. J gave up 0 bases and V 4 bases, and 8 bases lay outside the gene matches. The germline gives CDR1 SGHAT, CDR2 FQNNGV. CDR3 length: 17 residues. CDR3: CASSSRQGVPNTGELFF. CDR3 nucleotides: TGTGCCAGCAGCTCCAGACAGGGAGTCCCGAACACCGGGGAGCTGTTTTTT.

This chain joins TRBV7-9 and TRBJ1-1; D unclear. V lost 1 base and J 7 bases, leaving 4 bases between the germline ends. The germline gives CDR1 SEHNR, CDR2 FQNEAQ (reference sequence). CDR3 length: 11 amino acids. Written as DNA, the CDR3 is TGTGCCAGCAGCTTAGAAGATGAAGCTTTCTTT. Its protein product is CASSLEDEAFF.

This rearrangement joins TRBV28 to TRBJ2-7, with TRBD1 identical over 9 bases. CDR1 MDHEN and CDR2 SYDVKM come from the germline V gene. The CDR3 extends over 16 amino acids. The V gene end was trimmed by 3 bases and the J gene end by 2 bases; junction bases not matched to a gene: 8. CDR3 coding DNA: TGTGCCAGCAGTTTGATAGGGACAGGGTGGGCCTACGAGCAGTACTTC. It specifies CASSLIGTGWAYEQYF.